Presented here are 25 T cell receptor beta chains from one specimen sequenced in a study of T-cell memory formation after mild COVID-19. TCRdb itself ran the 5' RACE reads through MiXCR, one entry per CDR3 protein. The top ten hold around 23% of the sample, which has some 250,000 distinct CDR3 sequences, roughly 18% seen once. What was sequenced was PBMCs or a T cell subset sorted from them (not recorded which). These receptors originate from a man aged 18 to 30 who had mild COVID-19 (a few samples of this study predate the infection). Cell type and time point are not known.

This clonotype was observed a handful of times. The V call is TRBV20-1, the J call TRBJ2-3; D gene unclear. Germline V gene lookup returns CDR1 DFQATT and CDR2 SNEGSKA (reference sequence). The V gene lost 1 base and the J gene lost 4 bases, with 15 bases spanning the gap. The CDR3 runs 15 residues. CDR3 sequence: CSARVHGLSADTQYF. CDR3 DNA: TGCAGTGCTAGAGTTCATGGGTTATCAGCAGATACGCAGTATTTT.

The genes are TRBV6-5 and TRBJ2-7; TRBD1 aligns across 8 bases. After removal of 4 bases from V and 9 bases from J, the junction contained 5 bases not matched to a gene. Germline loops: CDR1 MNHEY, CDR2 SVGAGI. This CDR3 comprises 12 residues. The CDR3 DNA follows: TGTGCCAGCAGTTCGGGGACAGGAGGGCAGTACTTC. It yields the protein CASSSGTGGQYF.

This clonotype was recorded at least ten times. The CDR3 reads CASSPLGPGELFF. In DNA, the CDR3 is TGTGCCAGCAGCCCTTTGGGTCCCGGGGAGCTGTTTTTT. The V and J genes are TRBV7-9 and TRBJ2-2; D gene uncertain. The CDR3 sequence is 13 residues long. Germline CDR1 reads SEHNR; CDR2 reads FQNEAQ (reference sequence). V lost 5 bases to trimming and J lost 6 bases, with 10 bases between them.

This clonotype was seen a handful of times. The gene calls are TRBV12-3 or TRBV12-4 and TRBJ1-2; D is undetermined. The CDR3 contains 12 residues. The V end lost 2 bases, the J end lost 3 bases, and 4 bases lay between the germline ends. The CDR3 loop reads CASSLRHYGYTF. In DNA, the CDR3 is TGTGCCAGCAGTTTAAGGCACTATGGCTACACCTTC.

The CDR3 region is CASSQDSGAEQPRYGYTF. The CDR3 nucleotides are TGTGCCAGCAGCCAAGATTCCGGAGCAGAGCAACCCCGCTATGGCTACACCTTC. The gene calls are TRBV4-2 and TRBJ1-2; D is ambiguous. Trimming removed 0 bases from V and 4 bases from J, with 21 bases in between. The CDR3 runs to 18 residues. The germline gives CDR1 LGHNA, CDR2 YNFKEQ.

This clonotype was detected many times. Sequence at one end of the junction differs from germline and may be a read error. The V gene is TRBV5-1, the J gene TRBJ2-1, with D uncertain. Per germline, CDR1 SGHRS and CDR2 YFSETQ. CDR3 size: 11 residues. The CDR3 protein is CASSLSGEQFF. Written as DNA, the CDR3 is TGTGCCAGCAGCTTAAGTGGTGAGCAGTTCTTC. Full variable domain (rest looked up from reference TRBV5-1 and TRBJ2-1): KAGVTQTPRYLIKTRGQQVTLSCSPISGHRSVSWYQQTPGQGLQFLFEYFSETQRNKGNFPGRFSGRQFSNSRSEMNVSTLELGDSALYLCASSLSGEQFFGPGTRLTVL.

This clonotype was seen more than once but under ten times. V gene TRBV6-1 combines with J gene TRBJ2-7, with 8 bases aligning to TRBD2. Looked up from germline, CDR1 is MNHNS and CDR2 is SASEGT. CDR3 length: 14 residues. Losses at the gene ends were 6 bases for V and 1 base for J; bases not matched to a gene: 5. CDR3 in amino acids: CASRVTSESYEQYV. Written as DNA, the CDR3 is TGTGCCAGCAGGGTGACTAGCGAGTCCTACGAGCAGTACGTC.

This clonotype was counted a few times. V is TRBV2 and J is TRBJ2-2, with a tentative D call TRBD1 (5 bases). Germline CDR1 SNHLY, CDR2 FYNNEI. The CDR3 runs to 13 residues. The V gene lost 4 bases and the J gene lost 6 bases, with 9 bases spanning the gap. The CDR3 DNA reads as TGTGCCAGCAGTGCGCAGGGTCCCGGGGAGCTGTTTTTT. Residues: CASSAQGPGELFF.

In this sample, this clonotype turned up a few times. The V call is TRBV20-1, the J call TRBJ2-3; 9 nucleotides match TRBD1. Germline-derived CDR1 and CDR2 are DFQATT and SNEGSKA (reference sequence). The ends lost 5 bases at V and 8 bases at J; junction bases unmatched: 8. The CDR3 is 13 amino acids. CDR3 nucleotide sequence: TGCAGTGCTCCGGACAGGGGACTCCCTACGCAGTATTTT. Amino acids: CSAPDRGLPTQYF.

This chain links TRBV9 with TRBJ2-3, with D perhaps TRBD1 (6 bases). Germline-derived CDR1 and CDR2 are SGDLS and YYNGEE. Trimming stripped 0 bases from V and 5 bases from J, with 13 bases between. The CDR3 runs 15 residues. The CDR3 loop reads CASSVVVGAEDTQYF. CDR3 bases: TGTGCCAGCAGCGTAGTGGTGGGGGCCGAAGATACGCAGTATTTT.

This clonotype was counted a few times. The V and J genes are TRBV11-2 and TRBJ2-1; the match to TRBD1 covers 8 bases. Unmatched junction bases numbered 9, after V lost 5 bases and J lost 6 bases. The germline V gene encodes CDR1 SGHAT and CDR2 FQNNGV. The CDR3 contains 15 residues. The DNA for the CDR3 is TGTGCCAGCAGCCCTGGACAGGGTCCTTCCAATGAGCAGTTCTTC. This sequence encodes CASSPGQGPSNEQFF.

The chain is built from TRBV3-1 and TRBJ2-7, with D possibly matching TRBD1 (6 bases). The V end was cut by 1 base, the J end by 2 bases, with 12 bases between. The CDR3 loop spans 15 amino acids. Germline V gene data show CDR1 as LGHDT and CDR2 as YNNKEL (reference sequence). As DNA, the CDR3 is TGTGCCAGCAGCCAAGGAACAGGGAGAGCCTACGAGCAGTACTTC. It yields the protein CASSQGTGRAYEQYF.

This clonotype has more than one count but fewer than ten. The rearrangement links TRBV15 to TRBJ2-2; D gene ambiguous. The CDR3 is 13 residues long. V lost 0 bases and J 7 bases, leaving 6 bases between the germline ends. Per germline, CDR1 LNHNV and CDR2 YYDKDF (reference sequence). CDR3 DNA sequence: TGTGCCACCAGCAGAGATCAACACGGGGAGCTGTTTTTT. Protein: CATSRDQHGELFF.

This clonotype turned up a few times. The chain is built from TRBV4-3 and TRBJ2-3; tentatively, D is TRBD2 (6 bases). CDR3 size: 17 residues. With 1 base removed from V and 0 bases from J, the gap between germline ends came to 14 bases. Per germline, CDR1 LGHNA and CDR2 YSLEER. DNA of the CDR3: TGCGCCAGCAGCCAAGTTTTCGGGGGTGTTAGCACAGATACGCAGTATTTT. This sequence encodes CASSQVFGGVSTDTQYF.

This clonotype has ten or more counts. The chain joins TRBV7-9 to TRBJ1-4; D might be TRBD1 (5 bases). V lost 3 bases and J 7 bases, leaving 12 bases between the germline ends. Germline V gives CDR1 SEHNR, CDR2 FQNEAQ (reference sequence). CDR3 size: 14 residues. The chain's CDR3 is CASSFRASGEKLFF. For the CDR3, the DNA is TGTGCCAGCAGCTTCAGGGCGTCGGGTGAAAAACTGTTTTTT.

V is TRBV5-1 and J is TRBJ1-1; a possible D gene is TRBD1 (6 bases). The V gene's germline CDR1 is SGHRS and CDR2 YFSETQ. The CDR3 contains 15 residues. With 0 bases removed from V and 1 base from J, the gap between germline ends came to 10 bases. CDR3 loop: CASSLGTVSNTEAFF. As DNA, the CDR3 is TGCGCCAGCAGCTTGGGGACAGTTTCGAACACTGAAGCTTTCTTT.

This sequence joins TRBV6-1 and TRBJ1-2; 7 bases are a match to TRBD1. Losses at the gene ends were 5 bases for V and 0 bases for J; bases not matched to a gene: 9. Germline V gene sequence: CDR1 MNHNS, CDR2 SASEGT. The CDR3 length is 16 residues. The CDR3 DNA is TGTGCCAGCAGTCCCGATGGGCAGGGGGCTAACTATGGCTACACCTTC. This gives the protein CASSPDGQGANYGYTF.

This chain links TRBV2 with TRBJ2-7; D may be TRBD1 (5 bases). V lost 4 bases to trimming and J lost 3 bases, with 10 bases between them. This CDR3 contains 13 residues. Germline CDR1 and CDR2: SNHLY and FYNNEI. The CDR3 is CASSGTPGYEQYF. CDR3 in DNA: TGTGCCAGCAGTGGGACACCCGGCTACGAGCAGTACTTC.

This clonotype was detected a few times. The V call is TRBV6-2 or TRBV6-3, the J call TRBJ2-3, with no clear D. In germline, CDR1 is MNHEY, CDR2 SVGEGT. This CDR3 has 16 residues. Trimming took off 0 bases at V and 6 bases at J, with 16 bases between the two ends. This CDR3 reads CASSYSKYDFVDTQYF. DNA for the CDR3: TGTGCCAGCAGTTACTCGAAGTATGACTTCGTGGATACGCAGTATTTT.

The chain couples TRBV3-1 to TRBJ2-7, with TRBD2 as a possible D gene (7 bases). V lost 7 bases and J 2 bases, leaving 15 bases between the germline ends. The CDR3 is 14 amino acids. Germline CDR1 reads LGHDT; CDR2 reads YNNKEL (reference sequence). The CDR3 protein is CASTGGRGAYEQYF. The CDR3 DNA reads as TGTGCCAGCACCGGGGGGCGTGGCGCCTACGAGCAGTACTTC.

In its sample, this clonotype was seen a few times. The rearrangement joins TRBV4-1 to TRBJ2-5; tentatively, D is TRBD1 or TRBD2 (5 bases each). V lost 3 bases, J lost 4 bases, and 15 bases lay in between. The CDR3 has 15 amino acids. The germline gives CDR1 MGHRA, CDR2 YSYEKL. In DNA form, the CDR3 reads TGCGCCAGCAGCCAGGGTTCAGGGACGGCAGAGACCCAGTACTTC. Its protein product is CASSQGSGTAETQYF.

This clonotype came up many times. V and J are TRBV18 and TRBJ2-3; no firm D call. The CDR3 runs to 13 residues. V dropped 3 bases and J dropped 0 bases, with 4 bases sitting between them. Germline V gives CDR1 KGHSH, CDR2 LQKENI. The CDR3 sequence: CASSPDSTDTQYF. CDR3 bases: TGTGCCAGCTCACCGGACAGCACAGATACGCAGTATTTT. Complete variable domain (other parts from reference TRBV18 and TRBJ2-3): NAGVMQNPRHLVRRRGQEARLRCSPMKGHSHVYWYRQLPEEGLKFMVYLQKENIIDESGMPKERFSAEFPKEGPSILRIQQVVRGDSAAYFCASSPDSTDTQYFGPGTRLTVL.

This clonotype was seen ten or more times. This chain links TRBV6-5 with TRBJ2-5; the match to TRBD2 covers 10 bases. This CDR3 contains 16 residues. With V trimmed by 7 bases and J by 5 bases, 13 bases remained unmatched. Germline V gene lookup returns CDR1 MNHEY and CDR2 SVGAGI. The CDR3 bases are TGTGCCAGCACTCCTCTAGCGGGGGCGCGGTCGGAGACCCAGTACTTC. It encodes CASTPLAGARSETQYF.

As concerns this clonotype: One end of the junction fails to match germline, which may point to a read error. The chain has TRBV3-1 and TRBJ1-1; D remains ambiguous. Germline CDR1 reads LGHDT; CDR2 reads YNNKEL (reference sequence). The CDR3 length is 14 residues. This CDR3 reads CASNQDTSRAEAFF. The CDR3, as DNA: TGTGCCAGCAACCAAGATACTTCACGGGCTGAAGCTTTCTTT.

The gene calls are TRBV19 and TRBJ1-1; D not certain. The CDR3 loop spans 16 amino acids. Between the trimmed V and J ends, which lost 5 bases and 1 base, there was a span of 17 bases. Germline V gene data show CDR1 as LNHDA and CDR2 as SQIVND (reference sequence). The CDR3 region is CASSLGGSRTNTEAFF. The DNA for the CDR3 is TGTGCCAGTAGTCTAGGAGGCTCACGGACGAACACTGAAGCTTTCTTT.